A single sample gave rise to the 2 T cell receptor beta chains below, sequenced in a study of blood T cells in healthy people across ages. Through a sample-barcoded 5' primer and a J-beta primer mix, a second PCR was run for roughly 7 to 12 cycles. TCRdb passed the 5' RACE reads through MiXCR, listing each CDR3 protein once. Found here are 1.6 million or so distinct CDR3 sequences, around 36% of them singletons; the top ten hold approximately 10%. Sequences were obtained from blood. The receptors stem from a woman aged 25 to 39 in good health.

In its sample, this clonotype was seen many times. J is TRBJ2-7 and V is TRBV20-1, with D maybe TRBD2 (6 bases). The V end was cut by 3 bases, the J end by 2 bases, with 8 bases between. Germline V CDR1 and CDR2: DFQATT, SNEGSKA (reference sequence). The CDR3 extends over 12 amino acids. CDR3 nucleotides: TGCAGTGCTAGGGAGGGAACCTACGAGCAGTACTTC. Its translation is CSAREGTYEQYF.

As concerns this clonotype: The junction does not match germline at one end; this may be a read error. The chain couples TRBV18 to TRBJ2-7, with D perhaps TRBD1 (6 bases). Per germline, CDR1 KGHSH and CDR2 LQKENI. The CDR3 contains 14 residues. CDR3: CANSGSQGRDEQYF. The CDR3 region has the DNA TGTGCCAACTCAGGCTCACAGGGTCGTGACGAGCAGTACTTC.